The 22 T cell receptor beta chains in this list originate from one sample, sequenced in a study of cytomegalovirus exposure and HLA in healthy donors (dated 2017 in TCRdb). Libraries were constructed by the immunoSEQ multiplex PCR assay. A mixture of 60 forward primers for TCR Vbeta segments and 13 reverse primers for TCR Jbeta segments was used in the multiplex PCR. As stored in TCRdb, this immuneACCESS dataset retains in-frame rearrangements with V and J assigned. A fraction of the clones does not appear; measured against another copy, unresolved V genes explain less than half of the discrepancy, and the remainder lacks a known reason. The table held for this sample gives 150,000 to 200,000 clones. The ten most abundant clones make up 1.3% of the sample. The sample taken for sequencing was PBMCs. The source of these receptors is a woman in her sixties in good health and CMV-seronegative.

The gene calls are TRBV18 and TRBJ2-4; D is possibly TRBD2 (5 bases). Germline values: CDR1 KGHSH, CDR2 LQKENI. V was cut by 6 bases and J by 7 bases, with 13 bases left in between. The CDR3 sequence is 13 residues long. The DNA of the CDR3 is TGTGCCAGCTCTGAGGGCCAGAGGAACATTCAGTACTTC. Amino acid sequence: CASSEGQRNIQYF.

The chain combines TRBV9 with TRBJ2-3; D remains ambiguous. CDR3 length: 16 residues. Germline V gives CDR1 SGDLS, CDR2 YYNGEE. Trimming removed 0 bases at V and 3 bases at J, with 14 bases between. The CDR3 nucleotides read TGTGCCAGCAGCGTAGCTGAGGTAGCTTCGACAGATACGCAGTATTTT. This translates into CASSVAEVASTDTQYF.

The CDR3, as DNA: TGTGCCAGCACTAGGCAGGGGAACACCGGGGAGCTGTTTTTT. This codes for CASTRQGNTGELFF. The V call is TRBV7-8, the J call TRBJ2-2, with D perhaps TRBD1 (5 bases). Per the germline V gene, CDR1 is SGHVS and CDR2 is FQNEAQ. The CDR3 has 14 amino acids. V was shortened by 7 bases and J by 1 base, with 10 bases between the two germline ends.

The V gene is TRBV4-1, the J gene TRBJ2-5, with 7 bases fitting TRBD1. This CDR3 is 14 amino acids long. Trimming cost V 1 base and J 3 bases; bases outside gene matches: 2. Germline values: CDR1 MGHRA, CDR2 YSYEKL. The CDR3 is CASSQVGTEETQYF. CDR3 bases: TGCGCCAGCAGCCAAGTCGGGACAGAAGAGACCCAGTACTTC.

The V call is TRBV5-1, the J call TRBJ1-4; weak D call: TRBD1 (6 bases). This CDR3 region has 16 residues. Germline V gene data show CDR1 as SGHRS and CDR2 as YFSETQ. Trimming cost V 1 base and J 4 bases, with 14 bases left between them. The CDR3 region has the DNA TGCGCCAGCAGCTTGACAAGGGGGGGCAGTAATGAAAAACTGTTTTTT. It is translated as CASSLTRGGSNEKLFF.

The CDR3 sequence: CASTSGWQPQHF. The CDR3 bases are TGTGCCAGCACCTCAGGGTGGCAGCCCCAGCATTTT. The V call is TRBV2, the J call TRBJ1-5; D is perhaps TRBD1 (5 bases). V lost 7 bases and J 7 bases, leaving 11 bases between the germline ends. Looked up from germline, CDR1 is SNHLY and CDR2 is FYNNEI. This CDR3 spans 12 amino acids.

The chain has TRBV5-5 and TRBJ2-7; the match to TRBD1 covers 8 bases. Germline CDR1 SGHKS, CDR2 YYEKEE (reference sequence). The CDR3 totals 15 residues. V shed 1 base and J 5 bases; nucleotides not matched to a gene: 8. CDR3 in amino acids: CASSLIRTGFDEQYF. CDR3 DNA: TGTGCCAGCAGCTTGATCCGGACAGGGTTTGACGAGCAGTACTTC.

The V and J genes are TRBV30 and TRBJ1-5; 11 nucleotides align to TRBD1. The CDR3 sequence is 15 residues long. V trimming: 3 bases; J trimming: 6 bases; junction bases outside the gene matches: 7. Germline V lookup: CDR1 GTSNPN, CDR2 SVGIG (reference sequence). Here the CDR3 DNA reads TGTGCCTGGAGGAGTGGACAGGGGGCTACTCAGCCCCAGCATTTT. This codes for CAWRSGQGATQPQHF.

The chain is built from TRBV27 and TRBJ2-5, with D unresolved. Germline V gene data show CDR1 as MNHEY and CDR2 as SMNVEV (reference sequence). The ends were cut back, 5 bases at V and 0 bases at J, with 7 bases in the middle. The CDR3 is made up of 13 amino acids. The chain's CDR3 is CASSTAYQETQYF. The CDR3 DNA follows: TGTGCCAGCAGTACCGCGTACCAAGAGACCCAGTACTTC.

V usage is TRBV2 and J usage is TRBJ2-7; 7 bases map to TRBD1. The CDR3 is 13 amino acids. J gave up 2 bases and V 6 bases, and 4 bases lay outside the gene matches. Germline V gene sequence: CDR1 SNHLY, CDR2 FYNNEI. The CDR3 here is CASSRDSTYEQYF. CDR3 DNA sequence: TGTGCCAGCAGCCGGGACAGCACCTACGAGCAGTACTTC.

The rearrangement uses TRBV9 and TRBJ1-1; TRBD1 aligns across 7 bases. CDR3 length: 17 amino acids. Trimming cost V 0 bases and J 3 bases; bases outside gene matches: 11. Germline lookup yields CDR1 SGDLS and CDR2 YYNGEE. CDR3: CASSVADRRVADTEAFF. CDR3 DNA sequence: TGTGCCAGCAGCGTAGCGGACAGGAGGGTGGCTGACACTGAAGCTTTCTTT.

The chain combines TRBV14 with TRBJ2-2; D is undetermined. Germline V CDR1 and CDR2: SGHDN, FVKESK. The CDR3 is made up of 15 amino acids. Between the trimmed V and J ends, which lost 4 bases and 1 base, there was a span of 10 bases. DNA for the CDR3: TGTGCCAGCAGCCCAATCCAACAGAACACCGGGGAGCTGTTTTTT. Translating it yields CASSPIQQNTGELFF.

The chain employs TRBV23-1 and TRBJ2-2, with 10 bases that match TRBD1. TRBV23-1 is reported as an ORF; its role is uncertain. J was trimmed by 6 bases and V by 6 bases; bases with no gene match: 4. CDR3 length: 14 amino acids. The CDR3 region is CASSPGQGSGELFF. Written as DNA, the CDR3 is TGCGCCAGCAGCCCGGGACAGGGGTCCGGGGAGCTGTTTTTT.

This chain joins TRBV19 and TRBJ1-1; D might be TRBD1 (5 bases). CDR1 is LNHDA and CDR2 is SQIVND in the germline V gene (reference sequence). This CDR3 is 15 amino acids long. V lost 9 bases to trimming and J lost 0 bases, with 17 bases between them. DNA of the CDR3: TGTGCCAGCTCTTCCGGGGGGGGGATGAACACTGAAGCTTTCTTT. Translation gives CASSSGGGMNTEAFF.

V and J are TRBV6-5 and TRBJ1-5; no definite D call. V lost 5 bases, J lost 5 bases, and 13 bases lay in between. Germline CDR1 reads MNHEY; CDR2 reads SVGAGI. This CDR3 has 14 residues. CDR3 residues: CASSPGRYDQPQHF. CDR3 in DNA: TGTGCCAGCAGTCCCGGGAGATATGATCAGCCCCAGCATTTT.

The DNA of the CDR3 is TGTGCCAGCACAATTTTTGACTCGTACTCCTACAATGAGCAGTTCTTC. Its translation is CASTIFDSYSYNEQFF. The rearrangement links TRBV5-6 to TRBJ2-1; no firm D call. Germline assignment: CDR1 SGHDT and CDR2 YYEEEE. CDR3 length: 16 amino acids. V lost 6 bases and J lost 0, with 16 bases in between.

The chain carries TRBV6-5 and TRBJ2-3; D ambiguous. V was pared by 0 bases and J by 2 bases, with 9 bases between. This CDR3 comprises 15 residues. CDR1 is MNHEY and CDR2 is SVGAGI in the germline V gene. The CDR3 region is CASSYSRIPTDTQYF. CDR3 nucleotides: TGTGCCAGCAGTTACTCGAGAATCCCCACAGATACGCAGTATTTT.

CDR3 region: CASSLNRDNRPGYTF. The CDR3 region has the DNA TGTGCCAGCAGTTTAAACCGGGACAATCGTCCCGGCTACACCTTC. V and J are TRBV6-5 and TRBJ1-2; weak D call: TRBD1 (6 bases). CDR3 length equals 15 residues. Looked up from germline, CDR1 is MNHEY and CDR2 is SVGAGI. The V end was cut by 4 bases, the J end by 8 bases, with 20 bases between.

The chain employs TRBV18 and TRBJ2-7; 8 nucleotides agree with TRBD2. The CDR3 is 14 residues long. V gave up 6 bases and J gave up 3 bases; unmatched junction bases: 7. The germline CDR1 and CDR2 sequences are KGHSH and LQKENI. CDR3 amino acids: CASSPGTRVYEQYF. For the CDR3, the DNA is TGTGCCAGCTCCCCCGGGACTAGAGTCTACGAGCAGTACTTC.

The chain is built from TRBV2 and TRBJ2-5; D possibly corresponds to TRBD1 (6 bases). This CDR3 has 14 amino acids. The ends were cut back, 9 bases at V and 4 bases at J, with 18 bases in the middle. Germline-derived CDR1 and CDR2 are SNHLY and FYNNEI. For the CDR3, the DNA is TGTGCCAGACATACCGGGACAAACGGAGAGACCCAGTACTTC. Translating gives CARHTGTNGETQYF.

This chain links TRBV9 with TRBJ2-3, with 10 nucleotides matching TRBD1. Germline values: CDR1 SGDLS, CDR2 YYNGEE. V lost 4 bases to trimming and J lost 5 bases; unmatched junction nucleotides: 7. The CDR3 is 15 amino acids. The DNA of the CDR3 is TGTGCCAGCAGCTCTCGACAGGGGGCAATAGATACGCAGTATTTT. It translates to CASSSRQGAIDTQYF.

This chain joins TRBV7-3 and TRBJ2-1; no clear D. Trimming shortened V by 3 bases and J by 0 bases, and 6 bases separated the two germline ends. This CDR3 contains 14 residues. Germline-derived CDR1 and CDR2 are SGHTA and FQGTGA. CDR3 in amino acids: CASSFGSSYNEQFF. CDR3 bases: TGTGCCAGCAGCTTCGGTAGCTCCTACAATGAGCAGTTCTTC.